These T cell receptor beta chains were read from a single sample in a study of blood T cells in healthy people across ages. TCRdb used MiXCR to reprocess the 5' RACE reads, holding one entry per CDR3 protein. This repertoire shows around 2 million distinct CDR3 sequences, roughly two fifths found once; its top ten account for under 25%. The sequencing input was blood. These receptor sequences come from a human donor in good health. The CDR3 runs from the conserved cysteine through the conserved F or W. The D gene is left open where the match is weak. Clone size is not always given. Where it is, it says once, few, many or a class for expanded clones.

CDR3 protein: CASSYEGLGGYTF; CDR3 DNA: TGTGCCAGCAGTTACGAAGGGCTCGGTGGCTACACCTTC; J gene: TRBJ1-2; clone size: few; V gene: TRBV6-2/TRBV6-3; D gene: -
CDR3 protein: CASSLRVSYNEQFF; CDR3 DNA: TGTGCCAGCAGCCTCCGGGTCTCCTACAATGAGCAGTTCTTC; J gene: TRBJ2-1; clone size: many; V gene: TRBV6-2/TRBV6-3; D gene: -
CDR3 protein: CSARAALSGSPLHF; CDR3 DNA: TGCAGTGCTAGAGCTGCCCTAAGCGGTTCACCCCTCCACTTT; J gene: TRBJ1-6; clone size: -; V gene: TRBV20-1; D gene: -
CDR3 protein: CASSPTGLARHEQYF; CDR3 DNA: TGTGCCAGCAGCCCTACCGGACTAGCGAGACACGAGCAGTACTTC; J gene: TRBJ2-7; clone size: many; V gene: TRBV25-1; D gene: TRBD2
CDR3 protein: CASSQDTITTGELFF; CDR3 DNA: TGTGCCAGCAGCCAAGATACCATCACGACCGGGGAGCTGTTTTTT; J gene: TRBJ2-2; clone size: -; V gene: TRBV3-1; D gene: -
CDR3 protein: CASSQDPGPTDTQYF; CDR3 DNA: TGCGCCAGCAGCCAAGATCCCGGACCCACAGATACGCAGTATTTT; J gene: TRBJ2-3; clone size: many; V gene: TRBV4-3; D gene: -
CDR3 protein: CASSGTAHSNQPQHF; CDR3 DNA: TGTGCCAGCAGCGGGACAGCACATAGCAATCAGCCCCAGCATTTT; J gene: TRBJ1-5; clone size: -; V gene: TRBV6-2/TRBV6-3; D gene: TRBD1
CDR3 protein: CASSLYGEGISYEQYF; CDR3 DNA: TGTGCCAGCAGCTTATACGGGGAGGGGATCTCCTACGAGCAGTACTTC; J gene: TRBJ2-7; clone size: few; V gene: TRBV7-9; D gene: TRBD2
CDR3 protein: CASSLGPGTGYEQYF; CDR3 DNA: TGTGCCAGCAGCTTAGGCCCCGGGACAGGGTACGAGCAGTACTTC; J gene: TRBJ2-7; clone size: -; V gene: TRBV7-6; D gene: TRBD1
CDR3 protein: CASSQDGTGGPYNEQFF; CDR3 DNA: TGCGCCAGCAGCCAAGATGGGACAGGGGGCCCCTACAATGAGCAGTTCTTC; J gene: TRBJ2-1; clone size: -; V gene: TRBV4-1; D gene: TRBD1
CDR3 protein: CASSLWDTQETQYF; CDR3 DNA: TGTGCCAGCAGCTTGTGGGATACCCAAGAGACCCAGTACTTC; J gene: TRBJ2-5; clone size: few; V gene: TRBV5-5; D gene: -
CDR3 protein: CASSAAPGWLDYGYTF; CDR3 DNA: TGTGCCAGCAGCGCCGCGCCAGGGTGGTTAGACTATGGCTACACCTTC; J gene: TRBJ1-2; clone size: few; V gene: TRBV9; D gene: -
CDR3 protein: CSARDGTSGRYEQYF; CDR3 DNA: TGCAGTGCTAGAGATGGGACTAGCGGTCGCTACGAGCAGTACTTC; J gene: TRBJ2-7; clone size: -; V gene: TRBV20-1; D gene: TRBD2
CDR3 protein: CASNPGQGPYEQYF; CDR3 DNA: TGCGCCAGCAACCCGGGACAGGGCCCCTACGAGCAGTACTTC; J gene: TRBJ2-7; clone size: -; V gene: TRBV5-1; D gene: TRBD1
CDR3 protein: CTSSALGTYEQYF; CDR3 DNA: TGTACCAGCAGTGCATTGGGGACGTACGAGCAGTACTTC; J gene: TRBJ2-7; clone size: -; V gene: TRBV6-5; D gene: -
CDR3 protein: CAWSLGVGQSYEQYF; CDR3 DNA: TGTGCCTGGAGCCTAGGAGTGGGACAATCCTACGAGCAGTACTTC; J gene: TRBJ2-7; clone size: -; V gene: TRBV30; D gene: -
CDR3 protein: CSVPEPTDTQYF; CDR3 DNA: TGCAGTGTCCCCGAACCCACAGATACGCAGTATTTT; J gene: TRBJ2-3; clone size: few; V gene: TRBV20-1; D gene: -
CDR3 protein: CASSHKTSGLSYEQYF; CDR3 DNA: TGTGCCAGCAGCCACAAGACTAGCGGCCTGTCCTACGAGCAGTACTTC; J gene: TRBJ2-7; clone size: -; V gene: TRBV7-2; D gene: TRBD2
CDR3 protein: CSARRQGSYEQYF; CDR3 DNA: TGCAGTGCTAGGCGACAGGGATCCTACGAGCAGTACTTC; J gene: TRBJ2-7; clone size: few; V gene: TRBV20-1; D gene: TRBD1
CDR3 protein: CSARDDRSGTEAFF; CDR3 DNA: TGCAGTGCTAGAGATGACAGGTCCGGCACTGAAGCTTTCTTT; J gene: TRBJ1-1; clone size: -; V gene: TRBV20-1; D gene: -
CDR3 protein: CASSQEPGTITDTQYF; CDR3 DNA: TGTGCCAGCAGCCAAGAACCCGGGACCATCACAGATACGCAGTATTTT; J gene: TRBJ2-3; clone size: few; V gene: TRBV4-2; D gene: -
CDR3 protein: CASSSWTGHNEKLFF; CDR3 DNA: TGTGCCAGCAGCTCATGGACAGGGCATAATGAAAAACTGTTTTTT; J gene: TRBJ1-4; clone size: -; V gene: TRBV7-9; D gene: TRBD1
CDR3 protein: CASSFSGREQYF; CDR3 DNA: TGTGCCAGCAGTTTTAGCGGGAGGGAGCAGTACTTC; J gene: TRBJ2-7; clone size: -; V gene: TRBV2; D gene: TRBD2
CDR3 protein: CASSLEVHSGNTIYF; CDR3 DNA: TGTGCCAGCAGCTTGGAGGTCCACTCTGGAAACACCATATATTTT; J gene: TRBJ1-3; clone size: few; V gene: TRBV5-5; D gene: -
CDR3 protein: CASSQVTGGLSPLHF; CDR3 DNA: TGCGCCAGCAGCCAAGTGACAGGGGGCCTCTCACCCCTCCACTTT; J gene: TRBJ1-6; clone size: -; V gene: TRBV4-3; D gene: TRBD1
CDR3 protein: CASKDNTEAFF; CDR3 DNA: TGCGCCAGCAAAGATAACACTGAAGCTTTCTTT; J gene: TRBJ1-1; clone size: -; V gene: TRBV5-1; D gene: -
CDR3 protein: CASSSRRRYYEQYF; CDR3 DNA: TGCGCCAGCAGCTCCCGCAGGAGGTACTACGAGCAGTACTTC; J gene: TRBJ2-7; clone size: -; V gene: TRBV5-1; D gene: -
CDR3 protein: CSVVIFPGSTEAFF; CDR3 DNA: TGCAGCGTTGTTATCTTCCCGGGGAGCACTGAAGCTTTCTTT; J gene: TRBJ1-1; clone size: -; V gene: TRBV29-1; D gene: -
CDR3 protein: CSAQQSAGWTDTQYF; CDR3 DNA: TGCAGTGCCCAGCAATCAGCGGGGTGGACAGATACGCAGTATTTT; J gene: TRBJ2-3; clone size: -; V gene: TRBV20-1; D gene: TRBD2
CDR3 protein: CATTHSGATYNEQFF; CDR3 DNA: TGTGCCACCACCCATAGCGGGGCAACCTACAATGAGCAGTTCTTC; J gene: TRBJ2-1; clone size: few; V gene: TRBV6-2/TRBV6-3; D gene: TRBD2
CDR3 protein: CASRPGQTTDTQYF; CDR3 DNA: TGTGCCAGCAGGCCGGGACAAACCACAGATACGCAGTATTTT; J gene: TRBJ2-3; clone size: -; V gene: TRBV7-2; D gene: -